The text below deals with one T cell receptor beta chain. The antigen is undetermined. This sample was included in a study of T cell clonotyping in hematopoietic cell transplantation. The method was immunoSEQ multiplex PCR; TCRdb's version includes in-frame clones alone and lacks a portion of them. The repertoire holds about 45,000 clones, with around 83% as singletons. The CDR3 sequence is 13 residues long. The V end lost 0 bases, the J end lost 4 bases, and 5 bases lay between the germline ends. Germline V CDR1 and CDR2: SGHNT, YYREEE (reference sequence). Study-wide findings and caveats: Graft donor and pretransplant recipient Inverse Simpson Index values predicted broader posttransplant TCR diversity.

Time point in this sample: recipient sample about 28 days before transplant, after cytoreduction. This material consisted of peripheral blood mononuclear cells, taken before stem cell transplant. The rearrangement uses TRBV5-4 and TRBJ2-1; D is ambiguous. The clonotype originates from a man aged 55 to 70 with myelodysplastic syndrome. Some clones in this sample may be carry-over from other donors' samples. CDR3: CASSLDGYNEQFF. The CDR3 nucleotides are TGTGCCAGCAGCTTGGACGGTTACAATGAGCAGTTCTTC.